The rows below give T cell receptor beta chains drawn from one sample of a study of shared clonotypes between healthy human individuals. TCRdb's table, derived via immunoSEQ multiplex PCR, lists solely in-frame clones and lacks some. The sample has some 2.1 million clones; around 95% are singletons. Sequencing was carried out using naive CD4+ T cells sorted from blood. Receptors were obtained from a man in his late teens or twenties in good health. CDR3s include the opening cysteine and the closing phenylalanine or tryptophan. The D gene is left open where the match is weak. Where a row states a size, it is once, few, many or the class of an expanded clone; other rows omit it.

V gene	D gene	clone size	J gene	CDR3 protein	CDR3 DNA
TRBV15	TRBD2	.	TRBJ2-3	CATSIGLAGLTDTQYF	TGTGCCACCAGCATAGGGCTAGCGGGGCTCACAGATACGCAGTATTTT
TRBV25-1	.	few	TRBJ2-7	CASSEPRPPYEQYF	TGTGCCAGCAGTGAACCCAGGCCCCCCTACGAGCAGTACTTC
TRBV5-1	.	.	TRBJ1-4	CASSGYRNEKLFF	TGCGCCAGCAGCGGTTATAGGAATGAAAAACTGTTTTTT
TRBV5-6	.	.	TRBJ1-2	CATYRRQTGLTSNYGYTF	TGTGCCACGTACCGACGGCAGACCGGTCTCACTTCTAACTATGGCTACACCTTC
TRBV9	.	.	TRBJ2-5	CASSKKRAPLTGGETQYF	TGTGCCAGCAGCAAAAAACGCGCCCCACTTACGGGCGGAGAGACCCAGTACTTC
TRBV4-3	TRBD1	.	TRBJ1-1	CASSQLGGSHTEAFF	TGCGCCAGCAGCCAATTAGGGGGCTCCCACACTGAAGCTTTCTTT
TRBV7-9	.	.	TRBJ1-2	CASSFSPGYGYTF	TGTGCCAGCAGCTTTTCTCCTGGGTATGGCTACACCTTC
TRBV18	.	.	TRBJ2-1	CAIPVVGSPNEQFF	TGTGCCATCCCGGTTGTGGGCAGCCCCAATGAGCAGTTCTTC
TRBV11-2	.	.	TRBJ2-4	CASSLERRLDIQYF	TGTGCCAGCAGCTTAGAACGGAGGTTGGACATTCAGTACTTC
TRBV28	TRBD1	.	TRBJ1-4	CASGQGGRDEKLFF	TGTGCCAGCGGCCAGGGGGGGCGGGATGAAAAACTGTTTTTT
TRBV6-6	.	.	TRBJ2-2	CASSSGLGELFF	TGTGCCAGCAGTTCTGGACTGGGGGAGCTGTTTTTT
TRBV10-3	TRBD2	once	TRBJ2-1	CAISESRGASIYNEQFF	TGTGCCATCAGTGAGTCGCGGGGGGCGAGTATCTACAATGAGCAGTTCTTC
TRBV5-6	.	once	TRBJ1-2	CASSTPPKGHTF	TGTGCCAGCAGCACTCCGCCCAAAGGGCACACCTTC
TRBV6-6	.	.	TRBJ2-6	CASSYNGGSGANVLTF	TGTGCCAGCAGTTACAACGGTGGCTCTGGGGCCAACGTCCTGACTTTC
TRBV7-2	.	.	TRBJ2-3	CASSLIQVSDTQYF	TGTGCCAGCAGCTTAATCCAAGTCTCAGATACGCAGTATTTT
TRBV7-2	TRBD1	.	TRBJ1-4	CASSVQGANYEKLFF	TGTGCCAGCAGCGTCCAGGGGGCTAACTATGAAAAACTGTTTTTT
TRBV19	.	.	TRBJ2-2	CASSFGNTGELFF	TGTGCCAGTAGTTTCGGAAACACCGGGGAGCTGTTTTTT
TRBV4-1	.	.	TRBJ1-5	CASSPGSGQPQHF	TGCGCCAGCAGCCCGGGGTCCGGTCAGCCCCAGCATTTT